This T cell receptor beta chain was recovered during a study of immune evolution from preneoplasia to lung adenocarcinoma. Points from the study as a whole: Later-stage lesions seemingly showed higher T cell density and diversity than normal lung. Highest clonality occurred in KRAS-mutant, not EGFR-mutant or double wild-type, nodules. Top clone frequencies peaked in normal lung, apparently declining through invasive adenocarcinoma.

Patient tissue came from resections in Japan or China, 2014–2017. A note on this clone: Antigen unknown.

Clones were read by immunoSEQ multiplex PCR, and TCRdb kept only the in-frame ones, dropping some. The sample lists about 11,000 clones; about nine tenths were seen once. The specimen was FFPE invasive lung adenocarcinoma tissue. The TCR sequence derives from a person between 70 and 80 years old with invasive lung adenocarcinoma.

The CDR3 loop is CACRWSLSSYEQYF. DNA of the CDR3: TGTGCCTGCCGGTGGTCTCTCAGCTCCTACGAGCAGTACTTC. The rearrangement uses TRBV6-6 and TRBJ2-7, with D uncertain. The CDR3 loop spans 14 amino acids. The V end was cut by 11 bases, the J end by 0 bases, with 17 bases between. Germline-derived CDR1 and CDR2 are MNHNY and SVGAGI (reference sequence).